One sample yielded the 24 T cell receptor beta chains listed below, sequenced in a study of blood T cells in healthy people across ages. The second PCR ran about 6 to 11 cycles with a sample-barcoded 5' primer and J-beta primers. TCRdb re-called the 5' RACE reads through MiXCR, storing one row per CDR3 protein. The table lists approximately 800,000 distinct CDR3 sequences, around half of them singletons. Sequenced material: blood. The receptors derive from a man older than 75 in good health.

This chain's CDR3 is CSAPSLYEQYF. Written as DNA, the CDR3 is TGCAGTGCTCCCTCCCTCTACGAGCAGTACTTC. The rearrangement uses TRBV20-1 and TRBJ2-7; D call uncertain. Germline values: CDR1 DFQATT, CDR2 SNEGSKA (reference sequence). V dropped 5 bases and J dropped 3 bases, with 8 bases sitting between them. CDR3 length equals 11 residues.

The sample holds many counts of this clonotype. V gene TRBV20-1 combines with J gene TRBJ2-7; D unresolved. The CDR3 spans 13 residues. Germline CDR1 and CDR2: DFQATT and SNEGSKA (reference sequence). Between the trimmed V and J ends, which lost 6 bases and 0 bases, there was a span of 12 bases. The CDR3 protein is CSARYPSSYEQYF. Written as DNA, the CDR3 is TGCAGTGCCCGGTACCCCAGCTCCTACGAGCAGTACTTC.

The chain uses TRBV5-6 and TRBJ2-1; possible D gene TRBD2, 6 bases. CDR3 length: 12 amino acids. V lost 5 bases, J lost 9 bases, and 12 bases lay in between. Germline loops: CDR1 SGHDT, CDR2 YYEEEE. In nucleotides, the CDR3 is TGTGCCAGCAGGTCGAGGGGACTTGAGCAGTTCTTC. This codes for CASRSRGLEQFF.

The genes are TRBV6-5 and TRBJ1-5, with a weak D call TRBD1 (6 bases). CDR3 length equals 13 residues. V dropped 6 bases and J dropped 2 bases, with 8 bases sitting between them. The germline V gene has CDR1 MNHEY and CDR2 SVGAGI. The CDR3: CASSSGGNQPQHF. The CDR3 DNA follows: TGTGCCAGCAGCTCAGGGGGCAATCAGCCCCAGCATTTT.

The chain couples TRBV3-1 to TRBJ1-1; possible D gene TRBD1, 6 bases. Between the trimmed V and J ends, which lost 6 bases and 3 bases, there was a span of 14 bases. Germline V gene lookup returns CDR1 LGHDT and CDR2 YNNKEL (reference sequence). CDR3 length: 14 amino acids. The CDR3 loop is CASRLRGADTEAFF. CDR3 in DNA: TGTGCCAGCAGATTACGGGGGGCTGACACTGAAGCTTTCTTT.

This sequence joins TRBV6-2 or TRBV6-3 and TRBJ1-5; 8 nucleotides match TRBD1. The germline gives CDR1 MNHEY, CDR2 SVGEGT. Germline trimming cut 6 bases from V and 10 bases from J; bases unmatched to any gene: 8. CDR3 size: 13 residues. This chain's CDR3 is CASSGTGGSPQHF. In DNA, the CDR3 is TGTGCCAGCAGCGGGACAGGAGGTAGTCCCCAGCATTTT.

A single count supports this clonotype. The chain employs TRBV19 and TRBJ1-2, with D perhaps TRBD1 (6 bases). V lost 5 bases to trimming and J lost 2 bases, with 15 bases between them. The CDR3 contains 15 residues. Germline V gene lookup returns CDR1 LNHDA and CDR2 SQIVND (reference sequence). CDR3 DNA: TGTGCCAGTAGTGCGGCAGGGGTTAAAAACTATGGCTACACCTTC. This codes for CASSAAGVKNYGYTF. Together with reference TRBV19 and TRBJ1-2, the CDR3 gives the full variable domain: DGGITQSPKYLFRKEGQNVTLSCEQNLNHDAMYWYRQDPGQGLRLIYYSQIVNDFQKGDIAEGYSVSREKKESFPLTVTSAQKNPTAFYLCASSAAGVKNYGYTFGSGTRLTVV.

The J gene is TRBJ1-2, the V gene TRBV2, with D possibly TRBD1 on 6 matching bases. The V gene's germline CDR1 is SNHLY and CDR2 FYNNEI. V lost 4 bases to trimming and J lost 4 bases, with 22 bases between them. The CDR3 is 17 residues long. CDR3 protein: CASSGGEAGADLYGYTF. As DNA, the CDR3 is TGTGCCAGCAGTGGGGGCGAGGCAGGGGCTGACCTCTATGGCTACACCTTC.

The chain carries TRBV29-1 and TRBJ2-5; weak D call: TRBD2 (6 bases). The CDR3 loop spans 14 amino acids. Trimming took 5 bases from V and 11 from J, leaving 24 bases between them. Germline-derived CDR1 and CDR2 are SQVTM and ANQGSEA. The CDR3 loop is CSVHSGESLNEQYF. Written as DNA, the CDR3 is TGCAGCGTTCACTCGGGGGAGTCGCTCAATGAGCAGTACTTC.

This clonotype appeared a few times. The gene calls are TRBV20-1 and TRBJ2-1; no clear D. Trimming shortened V by 5 bases and J by 2 bases, and 16 bases separated the two germline ends. The length of the CDR3 is 15 residues. Per germline, CDR1 DFQATT and CDR2 SNEGSKA (reference sequence). The CDR3 nucleotides read TGCAGTGCTTCGCGCACCTCACAGCCCTACAATGAGCAGTTCTTC. The encoded protein is CSASRTSQPYNEQFF.

The gene calls are TRBV5-8 and TRBJ2-1; D possibly corresponds to TRBD1 (6 bases). This CDR3 is 16 amino acids long. Per germline, CDR1 SGHTS and CDR2 YDEGEE. The V gene lost 4 bases and the J gene lost 2 bases, with 16 bases spanning the gap. The CDR3, as DNA: TGTGCCAGCAGCCAGTCAGCGGCAGGGGCCTACAATGAGCAGTTCTTC. Translated: CASSQSAAGAYNEQFF.

The CDR3 reads CASSLSIYEQFF. Here the CDR3 DNA reads TGTGCCAGCAGTCTTTCAATTTATGAGCAGTTCTTC. The chain has TRBV12-3 or TRBV12-4 and TRBJ2-1, with D unclear. Trimming removed 5 bases at V and 8 bases at J, with 10 bases between. The CDR3 covers 12 residues.

This rearrangement joins TRBV6-6 to TRBJ2-3; TRBD2 might be the D (6 bases). Germline values: CDR1 MNHNY, CDR2 SVGAGI (reference sequence). There are 13 residues in the CDR3. V was pared by 0 bases and J by 8 bases, with 9 bases between. CDR3 loop: CASSYSGGGTQYF. The DNA for the CDR3 is TGTGCCAGCAGTTACTCCGGGGGTGGTACGCAGTATTTT.

This clonotype was seen only once. This chain uses TRBV15 with TRBJ2-5; D possibly corresponds to TRBD2 (6 bases). The ends were cut back, 1 base at V and 8 bases at J, with 11 bases in the middle. The CDR3 spans 13 residues. Germline V gives CDR1 LNHNV, CDR2 YYDKDF (reference sequence). This CDR3 reads CATSRGGVVTQYF. In DNA form, the CDR3 reads TGTGCCACCAGCAGAGGGGGGGTCGTTACCCAGTACTTC.

The chain combines TRBV20-1 with TRBJ2-1, with 7 bases that match TRBD2. Germline assignment: CDR1 DFQATT and CDR2 SNEGSKA (reference sequence). V was pared by 2 bases and J by 0 bases, with 4 bases of the junction left unmatched. The CDR3 extends over 15 amino acids. The chain's CDR3 is CSARPSGNSYNEQFF. CDR3 DNA: TGCAGTGCTAGACCCAGCGGGAACTCCTACAATGAGCAGTTCTTC.

The chain joins TRBV6-2 or TRBV6-3 to TRBJ2-3; 9 bases are shared with TRBD2. The J segment lost 14 bases and the V segment lost 6 bases, leaving 21 bases of the junction unmatched. Germline V lookup: CDR1 MNHEY, CDR2 SVGEGT. The CDR3 consists of 16 residues. CDR3 sequence: CASSEGAGGRHRYAYF. CDR3 nucleotide sequence: TGTGCCAGCAGCGAAGGAGCGGGAGGTCGGCACAGATACGCGTATTTT.

This clonotype showed up many times. This chain connects TRBV29-1 to TRBJ2-7; 10 bases align to TRBD1. The CDR3 is 16 amino acids. V lost 1 base, J lost 4 bases, and 10 bases stayed unmatched. Germline CDR1 SQVTM, CDR2 ANQGSEA. The CDR3 sequence: CSVEASRGDRGYEQYF. CDR3 coding DNA: TGCAGCGTTGAAGCTTCGAGGGGGGACAGGGGTTACGAGCAGTACTTC.

The chain combines TRBV10-1 with TRBJ2-5; D remains ambiguous. Trimming removed 3 bases from V and 11 bases from J, with 13 bases in between. This CDR3 region has 12 residues. The V gene's germline CDR1 is WNHNN and CDR2 SYGVQD (reference sequence). CDR3 in DNA: TGCGCCAGCAGTGACAGCTGGAATGAGCAGTACTTC. Translating it yields CASSDSWNEQYF.

The chain has TRBV7-9 and TRBJ2-1; 12 bases line up with TRBD2. Trimming took 5 bases from V and 7 from J; bases not matched to a gene: 9. The CDR3 length is 16 residues. The germline gives CDR1 SEHNR, CDR2 FQNEAQ (reference sequence). The CDR3 bases are TGTGCCAGCAGCCCACCCCTAGCGGGAGGGCTAAATGAGCAGTTCTTC. As protein: CASSPPLAGGLNEQFF.

This clonotype was detected only a few times. The chain combines TRBV27 with TRBJ2-6; the match to TRBD1 covers 7 bases. The CDR3 runs 16 residues. Germline CDR1 reads MNHEY; CDR2 reads SMNVEV (reference sequence). The J segment lost 2 bases and the V segment lost 6 bases, leaving 7 bases of the junction unmatched. CDR3 in amino acids: CASSSQGIPGANVLTF. In DNA, the CDR3 is TGTGCCAGCAGCTCACAGGGGATCCCTGGGGCCAACGTCCTGACTTTC. Full variable domain (outside the CDR3, taken from reference TRBV27 and TRBJ2-6): EAQVTQNPRYLITVTGKKLTVTCSQNMNHEYMSWYRQDPGLGLRQIYYSMNVEVTDKGDVPEGYKVSRKEKRNFPLILESPSPNQTSLYFCASSSQGIPGANVLTFGAGSRLTVL.

This chain uses TRBV27 with TRBJ2-1; 7 bases line up with TRBD1. The trim removed 6 bases at V and 1 base at J, leaving 0 bases unmatched. The CDR3 covers 13 residues. Germline values: CDR1 MNHEY, CDR2 SMNVEV (reference sequence). Written as DNA, the CDR3 is TGTGCCAGCAGGGACAGGTCCTACAATGAGCAGTTCTTC. Translation gives CASRDRSYNEQFF.

This clonotype is a singleton in its sample. V is TRBV20-1 and J is TRBJ2-1; TRBD1 might be the D (6 bases). This CDR3 region has 14 residues. CDR1 is DFQATT, CDR2 SNEGSKA, per germline (reference sequence). V was shortened by 5 bases and J by 3 bases, with 14 bases between the two germline ends. The CDR3 DNA reads as TGCAGTGCTGGGACAACTCGGCGCTACAATGAGCAGTTCTTC. Protein product: CSAGTTRRYNEQFF.

The sample holds a few counts of this clonotype. The rearrangement links TRBV20-1 to TRBJ2-5; TRBD1 agrees at 7 bases. The CDR3 length is 13 residues. CDR1 is DFQATT, CDR2 SNEGSKA, per germline (reference sequence). Trimming took 6 bases from V and 11 from J; bases not matched to a gene: 15. The CDR3 DNA reads as TGCAGTGCAAAACAGGGGTGGGACAATGAGCAGTACTTC. As protein: CSAKQGWDNEQYF.

J is TRBJ2-5 and V is TRBV21-1; whether TRBD2, the table's D call, matches the DNA was not checked. TRBV21-1 is described as a pseudogene. CDR3 length: 20 amino acids. This CDR3 reads CASSNWGRKAASGFEETQYF. For the CDR3, the DNA is TGTGCCAGCAGCAACTGGGGGAGGAAGGCGGCTAGCGGGTTCGAAGAGACCCAGTACTTC.